This T cell receptor (beta chain) was sequenced during a study of blood T cell repertoires in COVID-19. Study as a whole: T cells, B-cell-depleted T cells, or PBMCs supplied cDNA or gDNA.

TCRdb keeps only in-frame clones here, not all; method: immunoSEQ multiplex PCR. The sample lists fewer than 350,000 clones, around 93% occurring once. The TCR originated in a man aged 40-49 years who had been exposed to COVID-19. The sequenced sample consisted of PBMCs or T cells enriched from blood (not recorded which).

The CDR3 loop reads CASSRRGRPVNEQFF. The CDR3 DNA follows: TGTGCCAGCAGCCGGAGAGGAAGACCAGTAAATGAGCAGTTCTTC. The chain links TRBV14 to TRBJ2-1; D uncertain. Germline values: CDR1 SGHDN, CDR2 FVKESK. The CDR3 is made up of 15 amino acids. V was trimmed by 4 bases and J by 7 bases, leaving 17 bases between them.